This entry lists 19 T cell receptor beta chains sequenced from one sample in a study of cytomegalovirus exposure and HLA in healthy donors. 60 Vbeta and 13 Jbeta primers were used in PCR. Libraries were prepared by immunoSEQ multiplex PCR; TCRdb keeps only in-frame clonotypes and omits some of them. Seen here are 130,000 or so clones, over 75% observed once, and the top ten hold around 1.5%. Sequenced input: PBMCs. These receptors came from a woman aged 18 to 35 in good health and CMV-seronegative.

This clone occurred a few times. The chain uses TRBV7-2 and TRBJ1-3; 8 nucleotides match TRBD1. CDR3 size: 15 residues. Germline V lookup: CDR1 SGHTA, CDR2 FQGNSA. The ends lost 1 base at V and 4 bases at J; junction bases unmatched: 3. CDR3 bases: TGTGCCAGCAGCTTAGGGACAGGGAAGGGAAACACCATATATTTT. This codes for CASSLGTGKGNTIYF.

The rearrangement uses TRBV18 and TRBJ2-2; D call uncertain. Trimming pared 3 bases from V and 6 bases from J, leaving 5 bases between. The CDR3 spans 12 residues. Germline V gene data show CDR1 as KGHSH and CDR2 as LQKENI. CDR3 nucleotide sequence: TGTGCCAGCTCACCGGCGGCCGGGGAGCTGTTTTTT. Amino acids: CASSPAAGELFF.

V is TRBV5-1 and J is TRBJ2-7, with a tentative D call TRBD1 (6 bases). This CDR3 is built from 14 residues. Germline V CDR1 and CDR2: SGHRS, YFSETQ. Trimming removed 7 bases from V and 4 bases from J, with 18 bases in between. CDR3 in amino acids: CASSPRQGYYEQYF. CDR3 bases: TGCGCCAGCTCACCTCGGCAGGGGTATTACGAGCAGTACTTC.

The chain combines TRBV6-6 with TRBJ2-2, with a possible D match to TRBD2 (7 bases). Per the germline V gene, CDR1 is MNHNY and CDR2 is SVGAGI (reference sequence). V was cut by 4 bases and J by 4 bases, with 16 bases left in between. The length of the CDR3 is 16 residues. Written as DNA, the CDR3 is TGTGCCAGCAGTTCGCCGACGGGGGGCCGCACCGGGGAGCTGTTTTTT. It is translated as CASSSPTGGRTGELFF.

The rearrangement uses TRBV29-1 and TRBJ2-5, with 10 bases identical to TRBD2. The DNA end is a closer match to TRBJ2-7, so the J assignment may be wrong. This CDR3 spans 15 amino acids. Per the germline V gene, CDR1 is SQVTM and CDR2 is ANQGSEA. CDR3 bases: TGCAGCGTGACCACGACTAGCGGGTCTTACTACGAGCAGTACTTC. Its protein product is CSVTTTSGSYYEQYF.

This rearrangement joins TRBV4-3 to TRBJ2-5; 7 nucleotides match TRBD2. Germline V gene data show CDR1 as LGHNA and CDR2 as YSLEER. The V segment lost 5 bases and the J segment 9 bases; nucleotides outside the gene matches: 15. CDR3 length equals 15 residues. The CDR3 DNA reads as TGCGCCAGCAGCGGAGGAGGAGCGGGGACCTGGGCCCAGTACTTC. As protein: CASSGGGAGTWAQYF.

The chain employs TRBV6-1 and TRBJ2-1; possible D gene TRBD2, 5 bases. The CDR3 loop spans 15 amino acids. Between the trimmed V and J ends, which lost 2 bases and 1 base, there was a span of 9 bases. Germline V lookup: CDR1 MNHNS, CDR2 SASEGT. The CDR3 reads CASSELSASYNEQFF. CDR3 in DNA: TGTGCCAGCAGTGAACTTAGCGCTTCCTACAATGAGCAGTTCTTC.

V gene TRBV7-2 combines with J gene TRBJ2-3; perhaps TRBD1 as D (6 bases). The CDR3 runs to 13 residues. Germline CDR1 SGHTA, CDR2 FQGNSA. Trimming took 3 bases from V and 5 from J, leaving 9 bases between them. The CDR3 is CASSLGRGDTQYF. The CDR3 bases are TGTGCCAGCAGCTTGGGCAGGGGAGATACGCAGTATTTT.

This chain uses TRBV19 with TRBJ2-1; D remains unclear. CDR3 length: 14 residues. Germline loops: CDR1 LNHDA, CDR2 SQIVND (reference sequence). V lost 3 bases to trimming and J lost 3 bases, with 9 bases between them. The CDR3 region has the DNA TGTGCCAGTAGTATTCGGTCCGACTACAATGAGCAGTTCTTC. This translates into CASSIRSDYNEQFF. Combining the CDR3 with reference TRBV19 and TRBJ2-1 gives the whole variable domain DGGITQSPKYLFRKEGQNVTLSCEQNLNHDAMYWYRQDPGQGLRLIYYSQIVNDFQKGDIAEGYSVSREKKESFPLTVTSAQKNPTAFYLCASSIRSDYNEQFFGPGTRLTVL.

The chain combines TRBV5-1 with TRBJ2-3; 11 bases are shared with TRBD1. Germline CDR1 reads SGHRS; CDR2 reads YFSETQ. V dropped 3 bases and J dropped 0; count of bases not matched to a gene: 9. There are 18 residues in the CDR3. CDR3 bases: TGCGCCAGCAGCTGGCGGGGGACAGGGGGAATCAGCACAGATACGCAGTATTTT. It is translated as CASSWRGTGGISTDTQYF.

This chain links TRBV5-8 with TRBJ1-2; no reliable D call. Germline CDR1 SGHTS, CDR2 YDEGEE. Trimming left V 2 bases short and J 2 bases short, with 7 bases between. The CDR3 length is 13 residues. The chain's CDR3 is CASSLGGNYGYTF. The CDR3 nucleotides are TGTGCCAGCAGCTTAGGAGGGAACTATGGCTACACCTTC. The complete variable domain, with remaining parts taken from reference TRBV5-8 and TRBJ1-2, reads EAGVTQSPTHLIKTRGQQATLRCSPISGHTSVYWYQQALGLGLQFLLWYDEGEERNRGNFPPRFSGRQFPNYSSELNVNALELEDSALYLCASSLGGNYGYTFGSGTRLTVV.

The chain links TRBV7-9 to TRBJ1-4; 7 bases agree with TRBD1. The germline CDR1 and CDR2 sequences are SEHNR and FQNEAQ (reference sequence). V lost 6 bases and J lost 6; bases outside the gene matches: 10. The CDR3 is 15 amino acids. The DNA of the CDR3 is TGTGCCAGCAGTATTAGGGGGCCAGGGGATGAAAAACTGTTTTTT. This codes for CASSIRGPGDEKLFF.

The chain joins TRBV7-2 to TRBJ2-7, with D perhaps TRBD2 (6 bases). CDR1 is SGHTA, CDR2 FQGNSA, per germline. The germline V and J ends were trimmed by 4 bases and 1 base, with 14 bases remaining between them. This CDR3 spans 15 amino acids. The DNA of the CDR3 is TGTGCCAGCAGCTCGCAGGGTCGGGGGTCCTACGAGCAGTACTTC. It yields the protein CASSSQGRGSYEQYF.

J is TRBJ2-7 and V is TRBV6-1, with a possible D match to TRBD1 (7 bases). V dropped 5 bases and J dropped 2 bases, with 10 bases sitting between them. CDR3 size: 13 residues. The V gene's germline CDR1 is MNHNS and CDR2 SASEGT. The CDR3 here is CASSPGGTYEQYF. The CDR3 DNA follows: TGTGCCAGCAGTCCAGGGGGGACCTACGAGCAGTACTTC.

This chain links TRBV6-5 with TRBJ2-7; 7 nucleotides align to TRBD2. In germline, CDR1 is MNHEY, CDR2 SVGAGI. The V segment lost 4 bases and the J segment 3 bases; nucleotides outside the gene matches: 6. This CDR3 is 14 amino acids long. As DNA, the CDR3 is TGTGCCAGCAGTTTCCTAGCGGAAGGCTACGAGCAGTACTTC. Translated: CASSFLAEGYEQYF.

The V and J genes are TRBV7-3 and TRBJ2-1; TRBD1 matches 10 bases. V trimming: 2 bases; J trimming: 7 bases; junction bases outside the gene matches: 5. The CDR3 loop spans 15 amino acids. In germline, CDR1 is SGHTA, CDR2 FQGTGA. DNA of the CDR3: TGTGCCAGCAGCTTAGCTGGGGGACAGGGGAATGAGCAGTTCTTC. Translated: CASSLAGGQGNEQFF.

This rearrangement joins TRBV6-1 to TRBJ1-4; 10 positions agree with TRBD1. With 5 bases clipped from V and 10 bases from J, the junction kept 10 bases outside the gene matches. The CDR3 sequence is 15 residues long. Germline CDR1 MNHNS, CDR2 SASEGT. The DNA of the CDR3 is TGTGCCAGCAGTCCTCCGGGACAGGGGACTGGAAAACTGTTTTTT. The encoded protein is CASSPPGQGTGKLFF.

This clone was seen a few times. J is TRBJ1-2 and V is TRBV6-5; TRBD1 matches 7 bases. CDR3 length equals 16 residues. The germline CDR1 and CDR2 sequences are MNHEY and SVGAGI. The ends lost 2 bases at V and 5 bases at J; junction bases unmatched: 11. This CDR3 is CASSYTLGTVNYGYTF. The CDR3 DNA is TGTGCCAGCAGTTACACCCTTGGGACAGTCAATTATGGCTACACCTTC.

The rearrangement uses TRBV5-4 and TRBJ2-7; unclear D gene. The V gene's germline CDR1 is SGHNT and CDR2 YYREEE (reference sequence). The V end lost 7 bases, the J end lost 5 bases, and 13 bases lay between the germline ends. The CDR3 sequence is 12 residues long. The CDR3 is CASGRTKHEQYF. The CDR3 DNA follows: TGTGCCAGCGGTCGTACTAAACACGAGCAGTACTTC.